The next 8 T cell receptor beta chains were all read from a single sample in a study of technical replicates of blood from several donors. Repertoires were generated with immunoSEQ multiplex PCR, while TCRdb's copy carries only in-frame clones and drops some. The table lists about 81,000 clones, approximately 94% of them singletons. Sequencing was carried out using T cells isolated from PBMCs. Receptors were obtained from a human donor in good health.

The gene calls are TRBV7-9 and TRBJ2-3, with 9 bases that match TRBD1. Germline assignment: CDR1 SEHNR and CDR2 FQNEAQ (reference sequence). The ends lost 5 bases at V and 2 bases at J; junction bases unmatched: 8. This CDR3 spans 16 amino acids. CDR3 sequence (DNA): TGTGCCAGCAGCACAGGACAGGGGACGATCACAGATACGCAGTATTTT. Translating gives CASSTGQGTITDTQYF.

This chain joins TRBV27 and TRBJ2-5; D is unclear. CDR1 and CDR2 (germline): MNHEY, SMNVEV (reference sequence). The ends were cut back, 0 bases at V and 0 bases at J, with 8 bases in the middle. This CDR3 is 15 amino acids long. The CDR3 bases are TGTGCCAGCAGTTTATCAAGACTTTACCAAGAGACCCAGTACTTC. Its protein product is CASSLSRLYQETQYF.

The chain combines TRBV28 with TRBJ2-7; 7 bases are a match to TRBD2. Germline V gene lookup returns CDR1 MDHEN and CDR2 SYDVKM. After removal of 2 bases from V and 3 bases from J, the junction contained 10 bases not matched to a gene. There are 16 residues in the CDR3. DNA for the CDR3: TGTGCCAGCAGTTTACAAGGCGGGAGTATCTACTACGAGCAGTACTTC. Translating gives CASSLQGGSIYYEQYF.

V gene TRBV6-5 combines with J gene TRBJ2-2; 7 bases fit TRBD2. CDR1 and CDR2 (germline): MNHEY, SVGAGI. CDR3 length equals 15 residues. Unmatched junction bases numbered 4, after V lost 2 bases and J lost 4 bases. The CDR3 sequence is CASSYVWEGTGELFF. The CDR3 bases are TGTGCCAGCAGTTACGTGTGGGAGGGCACCGGGGAGCTGTTTTTT.

This clone showed up just a few times. The chain carries TRBV9 and TRBJ1-4, with a weak D call TRBD1 (5 bases). From germline, CDR1 is SGDLS and CDR2 YYNGEE. The CDR3 runs to 15 residues. V lost 4 bases to trimming and J lost 8 bases, with 18 bases between them. CDR3 protein: CASSPRGGEGEKLFF. The CDR3 DNA sequence: TGTGCCAGCAGCCCTCGTGGGGGGGAGGGAGAAAAACTGTTTTTT.

This sequence joins TRBV27 and TRBJ1-1, with D possibly matching TRBD1 (5 bases). This CDR3 is built from 14 residues. Trimming took off 6 bases at V and 2 bases at J, with 13 bases between the two ends. Germline lookup yields CDR1 MNHEY and CDR2 SMNVEV (reference sequence). CDR3 sequence (DNA): TGTGCCAGCAGCTTTATGGGGGGAAACACTGAAGCTTTCTTT. Amino acids: CASSFMGGNTEAFF.

Only one count was recorded for this clone. This sequence joins TRBV4-3 and TRBJ1-5, with D tentatively TRBD1 (5 bases). Germline CDR1 LGHNA, CDR2 YSLEER. This CDR3 region has 14 residues. Trimming removed 0 bases at V and 6 bases at J, with 9 bases between. The CDR3 DNA is TGCGCCAGCAGCCAAGAAACCGGGGGTCAGCCCCAGCATTTT. Translation: CASSQETGGQPQHF.

This clone was counted a few times. In DNA form, the CDR3 reads TGTGCCCAGGGAGGGAAAGGCACCGGGGAGCTGTTTTTT. This codes for CAQGGKGTGELFF. The chain carries TRBV30 and TRBJ2-2, with TRBD2 matching 7 bases. The germline V gene encodes CDR1 GTSNPN and CDR2 SVGIG (reference sequence). The CDR3 covers 13 residues. V was pared by 8 bases and J by 4 bases, with 7 bases of the junction left unmatched.